This T cell receptor beta chain derives from a study of shared clonotypes between healthy human individuals. Broader study findings: Only blood underwent sampling, and tissue repertoires likely differ.

The sample holds many counts of this clone. Its antigen is as yet unknown. Assay execution took place at the deep level. The unsorted PBMC replicate PCRs were performed with approximately 330 ng DNA, roughly 30,000 T cell genomes. Sequencing was performed on unsorted PBMC DNA using ten immunoSEQ deep assay plates. This table comes from immunoSEQ multiplex PCR, and its TCRdb copy is limited to in-frame clones, with some not included. The sample has 490,000 or so clones; 70% to 85% are singletons. The germline V and J ends were trimmed by 0 bases and 6 bases, with 10 bases remaining between them. CDR1 SGDLS and CDR2 YYNGEE come from the germline V gene. The CDR3 covers 14 residues.

What was sequenced was PBMCs. The V call is TRBV9, the J call TRBJ1-5; a possible D gene is TRBD1 (5 bases). The clonotype was recovered from a woman in her forties in good health. Some clones in this sample may be carry-over from other donors' samples. CDR3 sequence reads: CASSVGGAGQPQHF. CDR3 bases: TGTGCCAGCAGCGTAGGTGGGGCAGGTCAGCCCCAGCATTTT.